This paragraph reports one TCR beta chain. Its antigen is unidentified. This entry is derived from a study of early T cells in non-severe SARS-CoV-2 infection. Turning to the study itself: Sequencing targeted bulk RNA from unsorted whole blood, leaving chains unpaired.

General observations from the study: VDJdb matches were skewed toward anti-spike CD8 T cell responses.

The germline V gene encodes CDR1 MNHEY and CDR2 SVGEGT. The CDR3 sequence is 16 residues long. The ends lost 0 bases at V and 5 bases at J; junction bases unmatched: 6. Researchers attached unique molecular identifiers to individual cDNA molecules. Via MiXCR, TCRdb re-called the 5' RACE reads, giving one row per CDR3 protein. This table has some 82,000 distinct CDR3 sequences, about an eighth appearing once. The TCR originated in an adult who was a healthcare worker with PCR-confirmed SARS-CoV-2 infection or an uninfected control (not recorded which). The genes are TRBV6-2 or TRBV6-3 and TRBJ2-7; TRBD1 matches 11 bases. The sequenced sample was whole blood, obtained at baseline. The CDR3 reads CASSYSPGQGVHEQYF. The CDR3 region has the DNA TGTGCCAGCAGTTACTCCCCGGGACAGGGGGTCCACGAGCAGTACTTC.